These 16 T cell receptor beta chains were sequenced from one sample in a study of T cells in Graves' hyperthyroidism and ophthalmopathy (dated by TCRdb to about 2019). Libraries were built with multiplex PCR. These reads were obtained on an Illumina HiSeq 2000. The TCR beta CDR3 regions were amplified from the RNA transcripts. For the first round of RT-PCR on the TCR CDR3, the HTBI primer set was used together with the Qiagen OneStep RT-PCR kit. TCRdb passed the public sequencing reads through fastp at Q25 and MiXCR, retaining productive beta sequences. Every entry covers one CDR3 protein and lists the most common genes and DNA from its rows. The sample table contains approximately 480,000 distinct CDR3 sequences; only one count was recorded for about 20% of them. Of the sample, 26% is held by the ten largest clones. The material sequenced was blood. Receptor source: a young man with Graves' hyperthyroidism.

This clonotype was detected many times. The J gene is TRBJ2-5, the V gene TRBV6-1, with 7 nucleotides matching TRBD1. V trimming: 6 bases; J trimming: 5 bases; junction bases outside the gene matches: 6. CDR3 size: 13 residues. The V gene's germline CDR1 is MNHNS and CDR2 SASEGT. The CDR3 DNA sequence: TGTGCCAGCAGCTCCGACAGGGACGAGACCCAGTACTTC. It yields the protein CASSSDRDETQYF.

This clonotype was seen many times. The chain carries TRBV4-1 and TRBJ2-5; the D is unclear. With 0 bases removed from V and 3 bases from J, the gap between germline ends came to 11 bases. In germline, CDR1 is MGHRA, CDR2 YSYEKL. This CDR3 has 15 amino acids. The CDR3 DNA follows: TGCGCCAGCAGCCAAGATGACGGTCGAAAAGAGACCCAGTACTTC. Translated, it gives CASSQDDGRKETQYF.

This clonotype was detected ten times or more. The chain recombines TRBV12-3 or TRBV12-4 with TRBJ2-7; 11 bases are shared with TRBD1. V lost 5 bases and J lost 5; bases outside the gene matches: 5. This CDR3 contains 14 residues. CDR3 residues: CASSNSDRGHEQYF. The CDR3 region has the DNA TGTGCCAGCAGTAACTCGGACAGGGGGCACGAGCAGTACTTC.

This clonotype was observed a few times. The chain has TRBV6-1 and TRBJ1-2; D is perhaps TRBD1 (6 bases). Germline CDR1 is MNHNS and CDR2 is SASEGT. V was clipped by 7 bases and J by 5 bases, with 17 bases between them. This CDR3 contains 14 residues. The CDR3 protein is CASTPAGEWYGYTF. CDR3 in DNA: TGTGCCAGCACCCCAGCAGGGGAGTGGTATGGCTACACCTTC.

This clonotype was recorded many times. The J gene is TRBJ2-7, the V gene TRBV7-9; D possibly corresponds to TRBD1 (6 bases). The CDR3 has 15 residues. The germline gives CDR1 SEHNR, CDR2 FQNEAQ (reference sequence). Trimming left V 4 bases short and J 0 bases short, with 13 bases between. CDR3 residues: CASSSSGHPSYEQYF. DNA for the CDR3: TGTGCCAGCAGCTCCTCGGGACACCCCTCCTACGAGCAGTACTTC.

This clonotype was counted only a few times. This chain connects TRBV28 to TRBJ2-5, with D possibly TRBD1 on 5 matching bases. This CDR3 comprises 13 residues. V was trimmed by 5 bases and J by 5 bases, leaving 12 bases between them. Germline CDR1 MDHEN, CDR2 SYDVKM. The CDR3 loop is CASSPRTFETQYF. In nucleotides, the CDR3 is TGTGCCAGCAGTCCCCGGACATTCGAGACCCAGTACTTC.

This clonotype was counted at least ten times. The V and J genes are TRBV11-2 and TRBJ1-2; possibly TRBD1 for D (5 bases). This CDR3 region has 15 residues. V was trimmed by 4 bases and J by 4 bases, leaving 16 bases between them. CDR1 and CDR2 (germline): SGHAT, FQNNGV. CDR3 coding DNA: TGTGCCAGCAGCTCATGGGACGACGGGGGCTATGGCTACACCTTC. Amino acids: CASSSWDDGGYGYTF.

Here the CDR3 DNA reads TGTGCCTGGAGTACTGGACGGGGCGGGGAGCTGTTTTTT. It is translated as CAWSTGRGGELFF. The chain couples TRBV30 to TRBJ2-2, with D possibly TRBD2 on 5 matching bases. Germline CDR1 GTSNPN, CDR2 SVGIG (reference sequence). This CDR3 is built from 13 residues. Deletions cut 2 bases from V and 7 bases from J, with 11 bases between.

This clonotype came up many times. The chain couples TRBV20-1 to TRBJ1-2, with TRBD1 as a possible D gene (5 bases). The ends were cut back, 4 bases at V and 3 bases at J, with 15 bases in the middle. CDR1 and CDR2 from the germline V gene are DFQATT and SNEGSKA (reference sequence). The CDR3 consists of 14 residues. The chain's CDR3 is CSATPQAGYYGYTF. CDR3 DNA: TGCAGTGCTACCCCCCAGGCAGGGTACTATGGCTACACCTTC.

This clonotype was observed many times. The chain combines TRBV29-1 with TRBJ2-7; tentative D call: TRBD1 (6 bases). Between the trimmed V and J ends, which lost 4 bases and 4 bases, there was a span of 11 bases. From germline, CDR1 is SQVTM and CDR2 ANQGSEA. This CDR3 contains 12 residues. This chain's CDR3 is CSVVTGRYEQYF. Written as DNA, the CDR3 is TGCAGCGTTGTCACAGGGAGATACGAGCAGTACTTC.

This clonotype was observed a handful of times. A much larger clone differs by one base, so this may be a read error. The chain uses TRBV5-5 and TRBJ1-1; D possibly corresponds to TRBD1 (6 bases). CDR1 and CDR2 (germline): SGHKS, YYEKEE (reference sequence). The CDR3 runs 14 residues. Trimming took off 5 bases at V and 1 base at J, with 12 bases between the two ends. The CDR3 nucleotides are TGTGCCAGCAGTCCTGGGACATGGAACACTGAAGCTTTCTTT. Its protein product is CASSPGTWNTEAFF.

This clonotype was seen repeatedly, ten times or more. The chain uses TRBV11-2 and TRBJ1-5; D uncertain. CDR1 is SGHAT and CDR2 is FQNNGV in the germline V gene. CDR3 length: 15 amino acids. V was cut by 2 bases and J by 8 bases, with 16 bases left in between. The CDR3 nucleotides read TGTGCCAGCAGCTTAATGGGAACCGATGGGGAGCCCCAGCATTTT. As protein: CASSLMGTDGEPQHF.

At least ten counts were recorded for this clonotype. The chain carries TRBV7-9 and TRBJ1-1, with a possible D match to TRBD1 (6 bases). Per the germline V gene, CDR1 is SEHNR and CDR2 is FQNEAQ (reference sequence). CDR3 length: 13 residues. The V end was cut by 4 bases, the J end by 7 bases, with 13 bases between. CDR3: CASSYPGGGEAFF. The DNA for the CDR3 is TGTGCCAGCAGCTACCCCGGAGGGGGTGAAGCTTTCTTT.

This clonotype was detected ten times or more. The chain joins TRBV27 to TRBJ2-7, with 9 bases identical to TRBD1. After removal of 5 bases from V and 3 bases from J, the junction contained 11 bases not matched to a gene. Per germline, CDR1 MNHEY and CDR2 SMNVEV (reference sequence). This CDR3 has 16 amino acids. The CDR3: CASSQSAGTGIYEQYF. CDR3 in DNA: TGTGCCAGCAGTCAATCTGCCGGGACAGGGATCTACGAGCAGTACTTC.

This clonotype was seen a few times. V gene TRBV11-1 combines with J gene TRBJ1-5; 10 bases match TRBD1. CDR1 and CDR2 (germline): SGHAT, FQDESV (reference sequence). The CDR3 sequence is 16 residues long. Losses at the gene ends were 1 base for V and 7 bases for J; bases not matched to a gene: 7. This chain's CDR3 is CASSLETGGARQPQHF. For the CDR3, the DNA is TGTGCCAGCAGCTTAGAGACAGGGGGCGCGCGCCAGCCCCAGCATTTT.

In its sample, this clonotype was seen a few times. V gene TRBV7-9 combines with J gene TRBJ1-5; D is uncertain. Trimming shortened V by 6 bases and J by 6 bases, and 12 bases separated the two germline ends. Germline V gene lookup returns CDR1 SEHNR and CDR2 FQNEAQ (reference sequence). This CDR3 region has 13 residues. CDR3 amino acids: CASSSGGFQPQHF. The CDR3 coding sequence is TGTGCCAGCAGTTCAGGAGGTTTTCAGCCCCAGCATTTT.